The clone carrying this T cell receptor (beta chain) has more than one count but fewer than ten. One entry per CDR3 protein, called by TCRdb with MiXCR from the 5' RACE reads. The sample carries fewer than 200,000 distinct CDR3 sequences, around 21% recorded once. This record belongs to a study of T-cell memory formation after mild COVID-19. Study-wide context: The two donors had largely donor-specific TCR clusters.

V was shortened by 6 bases and J by 0 bases, with 11 bases between the two germline ends. This CDR3 has 14 amino acids. The germline gives CDR1 MNHEY, CDR2 SVGEGT. This clonotype was obtained from an adult woman who had mild COVID-19 (a few samples of this study predate the infection). Cell type and time point are not known. Material for sequencing was PBMCs or a T cell subset sorted from them (not recorded which). The chain recombines TRBV6-2 or TRBV6-3 with TRBJ1-1, with D possibly TRBD1 on 5 matching bases. CDR3 region: CASRDSFMNTEAFF. CDR3 coding DNA: TGTGCCAGCAGAGACAGTTTCATGAACACTGAAGCTTTCTTT.